This is a list of T cell receptor beta chains from one sample in a study of shared clonotypes between healthy human individuals. Sequencing was performed with immunoSEQ multiplex PCR; in TCRdb, only in-frame clones are kept and a portion is missing. The profile shows 2 million to 2.5 million clones, around 95% of them singletons. Input material: naive CD4+ T cells sorted from blood. These receptors all stem from a man aged 18 to 30 in good health. Both conserved end residues are part of each CDR3. A D gene is named only where the DNA matches it firmly. Not all rows give a size; the values are once, few, many and, for expanded clones, a class.

>TRBJ1-2|12|.|.|TRBV7-7
TGTGCTAGCAGCTTCCGGGCCGGGACGTGGACCTTC
CASSFRAGTWTF
>TRBJ1-2|14|.|.|TRBV6-6
TGTGCCAGCAGTAAAAGCAGGGCTAACTATGGCTACACCTTC
CASSKSRANYGYTF
>TRBJ2-7|15|.|.|TRBV6-1
TGTGCCAGCAGTGAAGGACCGGGCCCCACCTACGAGCAGTACTTC
CASSEGPGPTYEQYF
>TRBJ2-7|15|.|TRBD1|TRBV4-1
TGCGCCAGCAGCCAAGCGGGGACAGGGGCTTACGAGCAGTACTTC
CASSQAGTGAYEQYF
>TRBJ1-6|13|.|.|TRBV7-2
TGTGCCAGCAGCCCGGGGGGGAATTCACCCCTCCACTTT
CASSPGGNSPLHF
>TRBJ1-3|16|.|.|TRBV6-6
TGTGCCAGCAGTTATGAGCCGAACCCCCCTGGAAACACCATATATTTT
CASSYEPNPPGNTIYF
>TRBJ1-6|14|.|.|TRBV7-2
TGTGCCAGCAGCTTAGATACGGGCGGTTCACCCCTCCACTTT
CASSLDTGGSPLHF
>TRBJ1-2|13|.|TRBD1|TRBV5-1
TGCGCCAGCAGCTCGACAGGGACGGGCGGCTACACCTTC
CASSSTGTGGYTF
>TRBJ2-3|14|.|.|TRBV2
TGTGCCAGCAGTAACAGGGTATCGACAGATACGCAGTATTTT
CASSNRVSTDTQYF
>TRBJ2-7|16|.|TRBD2|TRBV4-3
TGCGCCAGCAGCCGAGGCGGCGCGGGAGGGCAGGGCGAGCAGTACTTC
CASSRGGAGGQGEQYF
>TRBJ2-1|15|.|.|TRBV6-5
TGTGCCAGCGCTACAGTCGAGGGGAGCCACAATGAGCAGTTCTTC
CASATVEGSHNEQFF
>TRBJ2-5|13|.|TRBD1|TRBV5-1
TGCGCCAGCAGCTTGGAGGGGGCTGGGACCCAGTACTTC
CASSLEGAGTQYF
>TRBJ1-1|14|once|.|TRBV2
TGTGCCAGCGGGGTCGGACAGTTGAACACTGAAGCTTTCTTT
CASGVGQLNTEAFF
>TRBJ1-3|16|once|.|TRBV6-1
TGTGCCAGCAGTGATAGGGGGGCCGACTCTGGAAACACCATATATTTT
CASSDRGADSGNTIYF
>TRBJ2-7|15|.|TRBD2|TRBV5-6
TGTGCCAGCAGCTTGGCGGGAGGGCCACCCCACGAGCAGTACTTC
CASSLAGGPPHEQYF
>TRBJ1-2|14|.|TRBD1|TRBV9
TGTGCCAGCAGCGCCCTGACAGGGAGGAATGGCTACACCTTC
CASSALTGRNGYTF
>TRBJ2-3|15|.|TRBD2|TRBV5-1
TGCGCCAGTACCTCGACTAGCGGGAGAGGGGATACGCAGTATTTT
CASTSTSGRGDTQYF
>TRBJ1-3|15|once|TRBD1|TRBV2
TGTGCCAGCAGCGAACAGGGGTTCTCTGGAAACACCATATATTTT
CASSEQGFSGNTIYF
>TRBJ1-2|18|.|.|TRBV28
TGTGCCAGCAGTTTTATTTACCCGGGGGGAGGGAGGGACTATGGCTACACCTTC
CASSFIYPGGGRDYGYTF
>TRBJ2-5|13|.|.|TRBV7-9
TGTGCCAGCAGCTGGGCAGGGTTGGAGACCCAGTACTTC
CASSWAGLETQYF
>TRBJ1-3|15|once|.|TRBV18
TGTGCCAGCTCCCGCGAAAGCGATTCTGGAAACACCATATATTTT
CASSRESDSGNTIYF
>TRBJ2-4|16|.|TRBD1|TRBV6-6
TGTGCCAGCAGTTCCGGGACAGGGCTAGCCAAAAACATTCAGTACTTC
CASSSGTGLAKNIQYF
>TRBJ2-7|16|.|.|TRBV10-3
TGTGCCATCAGTGATAGGGCCAAAAGTTGGGCGGCCGAGCAGTACTTC
CAISDRAKSWAAEQYF
>TRBJ1-1|16|.|.|TRBV28
TGTGCCAGCAGTTTATATCACGGGTGGGAGAACACTGAAGCTTTCTTT
CASSLYHGWENTEAFF
>TRBJ1-2|12|few|.|TRBV28
TGTGCCAGCAGTCGCAGGACGGATGGCTACACCTTC
CASSRRTDGYTF
>TRBJ2-7|16|.|.|TRBV7-8
TGTGCCAGCAGCTTAGCATTCGTAGGGTTAATCTACGAGCAGTACTTC
CASSLAFVGLIYEQYF
>TRBJ1-3|15|.|.|TRBV10-3
TGTGCCATCAGGCCCCAGGACGTCTCTGGAAACACCATATATTTT
CAIRPQDVSGNTIYF
>TRBJ1-4|15|.|TRBD1|TRBV5-5
TGTGCCAGCAGCTTGGGGACAGGGGGCAAGGAAAAACTGTTTTTT
CASSLGTGGKEKLFF
>TRBJ2-3|18|.|.|TRBV7-9
TGTGCCAGCAGCTTAGCGCGAGACGGGCTCCTTAGGGCAGATACGCAGTATTTT
CASSLARDGLLRADTQYF
>TRBJ2-3|13|few|.|TRBV9
TGTGCCAGCAGCGTAGAGTCGCCAGATACGCAGTATTTT
CASSVESPDTQYF
>TRBJ1-5|18|.|.|TRBV9
TGTGCCAGCAGCGCGGCCCGCGGACAGATAGTTAGCAGTCAGCCCCAGCATTTT
CASSAARGQIVSSQPQHF
>TRBJ2-7|14|.|.|TRBV4-3
TGCGCCAGCAGCCAAGAGGACTACCTCAACGAGCAGTACTTC
CASSQEDYLNEQYF
>TRBJ2-3|12|.|.|TRBV10-1
TGCGCCAGCAGTGATCGGGCGCATACGCAGTATTTT
CASSDRAHTQYF
>TRBJ1-4|13|.|.|TRBV28
TGTGCCAGCAGGGGGGCAGGGGAGGAAAAACTGTTTTTT
CASRGAGEEKLFF
>TRBJ1-6|16|.|.|TRBV6-5
TGTGCCAGCAGTTACTGGTCGGGAGGTGGTAATTCACCCCTCCACTTT
CASSYWSGGGNSPLHF
>TRBJ2-2|15|.|TRBD1|TRBV7-2
TGTGCCAGCAGCTCGGACAGGGGCGACACCGGGGAGCTGTTTTTT
CASSSDRGDTGELFF
>TRBJ2-7|14|.|TRBD1|TRBV5-6
TGTGCCAGCAGCCGGCGACAGGGGAGCTACGAGCAGTACTTC
CASSRRQGSYEQYF